The clone carrying this TCR beta chain was observed a few times. Between the trimmed V and J ends, which lost 0 bases and 1 base, there was a span of 6 bases. The CDR3 is 14 amino acids. Germline CDR1 is MGHRA and CDR2 is YSYEKL. The sample belongs to a study of blood T cell repertoires in COVID-19. Looking at the study overall: Sites in the United States, Italy and Spain provided acute and convalescent COVID-19 samples. From T cells, B-cell-depleted T cells, or PBMCs came the material, which was cDNA or gDNA.

Original analysis: Researchers report that nucleated cell counts were estimated from reference gene primer amplification. The assay was immunoSEQ multiplex PCR, and TCRdb's table has in-frame clones only and misses some. V and J calls and clone size are those listed in that table; D and trimming were worked out from the DNA. Here the sample spans 30,000 or so clones, around 93% being singletons. Sample: peripheral blood. This chain links TRBV4-1 with TRBJ1-1; possibly TRBD1 for D (5 bases). This clonotype originated in a human donor in a cohort sampled during active COVID-19. CDR3 in DNA: TGCGCCAGCAGCCAAGAAGGACAGAACACTGAAGCTTTCTTT. Translation gives CASSQEGQNTEAFF.